The 30 T cell receptor beta chains in this list originate from one sample, sequenced in a study of identical twins. A single record per CDR3 protein comes from TCRdb applying MiXCR to the 5' RACE reads. The sample has approximately 500,000 distinct CDR3 sequences; 15% are singletons. This sample also appeared in a second study, on yellow fever vaccine responses in identical twins.

The sample was CD4+ T cells sorted from blood. These receptors came from a young woman in good health.

For the CDR3, the DNA is TGTGCCAGCAGCTGGAAAAACTCTGGGGCCAACGTCCTGACTTTC. Protein product: CASSWKNSGANVLTF. The V and J genes are TRBV5-5 and TRBJ2-6, with D unresolved. CDR1 and CDR2 from the germline V gene are SGHKS and YYEKEE (reference sequence). The CDR3 contains 15 residues. Trimming left V 3 bases short and J 0 bases short, with 7 bases between.

The J gene is TRBJ2-1, the V gene TRBV3-1; D is undetermined. CDR1 is LGHDT, CDR2 YNNKEL, per germline (reference sequence). The ends were cut back, 10 bases at V and 3 bases at J, with 13 bases in the middle. This CDR3 has 13 amino acids. The CDR3 reads CATSGPSYNEQFF. CDR3 DNA sequence: TGTGCCACTTCTGGACCGAGCTACAATGAGCAGTTCTTC.

This clonotype appeared many times. V gene TRBV7-2 combines with J gene TRBJ1-3; D remains unclear. CDR3 length: 17 amino acids. V lost 5 bases, J lost 0 bases, and 17 bases lay in between. Germline-derived CDR1 and CDR2 are SGHTA and FQGNSA. The CDR3 loop reads CASSRRGGRASGNTIYF. In nucleotides, the CDR3 is TGTGCCAGCAGCCGACGGGGTGGGCGAGCCTCTGGAAACACCATATATTTT.

The rearrangement joins TRBV12-3 or TRBV12-4 to TRBJ2-3; D not certain. V lost 3 bases, J lost 11 bases, and 9 bases lay in between. This CDR3 contains 11 residues. The CDR3 reads CASSLTPRQYF. Here the CDR3 DNA reads TGTGCCAGCAGTTTGACACCCAGGCAGTATTTT.

This clonotype showed up just a few times. This chain links TRBV20-1 with TRBJ2-1, with TRBD1 identical over 7 bases. The CDR3 has 13 amino acids. The V gene end was trimmed by 5 bases and the J gene end by 6 bases; junction bases not matched to a gene: 7. CDR1 is DFQATT and CDR2 is SNEGSKA in the germline V gene (reference sequence). In DNA, the CDR3 is TGCAGTGCTTACGACAGGGCTGGCAATGAGCAGTTCTTC. It translates to CSAYDRAGNEQFF.

This clonotype occurred a few times. This chain connects TRBV12-3 or TRBV12-4 to TRBJ1-1, with 9 bases lining up with TRBD1. Losses at the gene ends were 5 bases for V and 8 bases for J; bases not matched to a gene: 3. The CDR3 sequence is 12 residues long. In nucleotides, the CDR3 is TGTGCCAGCAGTCCCGGGACAGGGGAAGCTTTCTTT. Its translation: CASSPGTGEAFF.

This clonotype occurred a few times. The J gene is TRBJ2-7, the V gene TRBV18, with 8 nucleotides matching TRBD1. With 4 bases clipped from V and 3 bases from J, the junction kept 11 bases outside the gene matches. Germline V gene data show CDR1 as KGHSH and CDR2 as LQKENI. The CDR3 consists of 16 residues. CDR3 amino acids: CASSLQPGQEYYEQYV. The CDR3 DNA reads as TGTGCCAGCTCACTACAACCGGGACAGGAGTACTACGAGCAGTACGTC.

This clonotype was counted many times. This chain connects TRBV5-1 to TRBJ1-1; D is possibly TRBD1 (6 bases). The CDR3 covers 16 residues. Germline V gives CDR1 SGHRS, CDR2 YFSETQ. V was clipped by 0 bases and J by 1 base, with 13 bases between them. In nucleotides, the CDR3 is TGCGCCAGCAGCTTGGGCCTCAGGGGAAGGAACACTGAAGCTTTCTTT. Translation gives CASSLGLRGRNTEAFF.

This chain links TRBV6-5 with TRBJ1-1; D is uncertain. The CDR3 covers 18 residues. The V and J ends lost 2 bases and 6 bases respectively, with 25 bases between them. CDR1 and CDR2 from the germline V gene are MNHEY and SVGAGI. CDR3 sequence: CASSYDPPIGPSGSEAFF. The CDR3 DNA sequence: TGTGCCAGCAGTTACGACCCACCCATAGGGCCCTCGGGCTCTGAAGCTTTCTTT.

In DNA form, the CDR3 reads TGTGCCAGCAGCTTAACGGGACAGAGTGCAGATACGCAGTATTTT. Protein sequence: CASSLTGQSADTQYF. The chain carries TRBV7-3 and TRBJ2-3; 7 bases are shared with TRBD1. CDR3 length equals 15 residues. Germline V lookup: CDR1 SGHTA, CDR2 FQGTGA. V dropped 0 bases and J dropped 4; count of bases not matched to a gene: 4.

This clonotype has just a few counts. The rearrangement links TRBV14 to TRBJ2-3, with 7 bases that match TRBD1. CDR1 SGHDN and CDR2 FVKESK come from the germline V gene. V lost 4 bases to trimming and J lost 0 bases; unmatched junction nucleotides: 7. The CDR3 sequence is 16 residues long. The CDR3 loop is CASSRDRKMSTDTQYF. The CDR3 nucleotides are TGTGCCAGCAGCCGGGACAGAAAAATGAGCACAGATACGCAGTATTTT.

At least ten counts were recorded for this clonotype. The genes are TRBV29-1 and TRBJ2-7; 7 bases match TRBD1. From germline, CDR1 is SQVTM and CDR2 ANQGSEA. V lost 4 bases and J lost 1; bases outside the gene matches: 4. The CDR3 extends over 13 amino acids. The CDR3 DNA is TGCAGCGTTGCCGGGACAGCTTCCTACGAGCAGTACTTC. Its protein is CSVAGTASYEQYF.

The chain is built from TRBV6-2 or TRBV6-3 and TRBJ2-2, with 7 positions matching TRBD1. With 2 bases clipped from V and 0 bases from J, the junction kept 6 bases outside the gene matches. The CDR3 is made up of 17 amino acids. From germline, CDR1 is MNHEY and CDR2 SVGEGT. The CDR3 nucleotides are TGTGCCAGCAGTTACCGTCAAGACAGGGCGAACACCGGGGAGCTGTTTTTT. This encodes CASSYRQDRANTGELFF.

The sample holds a few counts of this clonotype. The rearrangement links TRBV27 to TRBJ2-7; D gene unclear. CDR1 and CDR2 from the germline V gene are MNHEY and SMNVEV (reference sequence). The germline V and J ends were trimmed by 2 bases and 4 bases, with 12 bases remaining between them. The CDR3 runs 14 residues. The CDR3 is CASSLRALEYEQYF. Written as DNA, the CDR3 is TGTGCCAGCAGTTTAAGGGCCCTTGAATACGAGCAGTACTTC.

This clonotype has a handful of counts. CDR3 loop: CASRAGTSGGALIGDTQYF. The CDR3 DNA reads TGTGCCAGCAGGGCCGGGACTAGCGGGGGGGCTTTGATTGGAGATACGCAGTATTTT. The chain is built from TRBV7-8 and TRBJ2-3, with 16 bases that match TRBD2. Trimming cost V 6 bases and J 5 bases; bases outside gene matches: 14. CDR1 is SGHVS, CDR2 FQNEAQ, per germline. The CDR3 consists of 19 residues.

The chain recombines TRBV4-1 with TRBJ2-5; 11 nucleotides match TRBD2. The V and J ends lost 1 base and 3 bases, in that order; junction bases with no gene match: 19. Germline CDR1 reads MGHRA; CDR2 reads YSYEKL. The CDR3 contains 21 residues. The CDR3 spells CASSQGSSGGARFREEETQYF. CDR3 nucleotide sequence: TGCGCCAGCAGCCAAGGTAGTAGCGGGGGGGCCAGGTTCCGGGAAGAAGAGACCCAGTACTTC.

This clonotype showed up just a few times. V gene TRBV20-1 combines with J gene TRBJ2-7, with 7 bases aligning to TRBD2. V lost 6 bases, J lost 3 bases, and 5 bases stayed unmatched. The CDR3 is 12 amino acids. Per germline, CDR1 DFQATT and CDR2 SNEGSKA (reference sequence). The CDR3 DNA is TGCAGTGCGCCACTAGCGAACTACGAGCAGTACTTC. Its protein is CSAPLANYEQYF.

The chain joins TRBV10-3 to TRBJ1-6; 7 nucleotides agree with TRBD1. Germline trimming cut 3 bases from V and 9 bases from J; bases unmatched to any gene: 8. The length of the CDR3 is 15 residues. Looked up from germline, CDR1 is ENHRY and CDR2 is SYGVKD. The CDR3 reads CAISDFEGASSPLHF. The CDR3 DNA follows: TGTGCCATCAGTGATTTTGAGGGGGCGAGTTCACCCCTCCACTTT.

The chain couples TRBV5-1 to TRBJ2-7; 11 nucleotides match TRBD1. V shed 4 bases and J 3 bases; nucleotides not matched to a gene: 6. Looked up from germline, CDR1 is SGHRS and CDR2 is YFSETQ. The CDR3 is made up of 15 amino acids. The DNA of the CDR3 is TGCGCCAGCAGCACAGGGACAGGGGGAATCTACGAGCAGTACTTC. It codes for CASSTGTGGIYEQYF.

The table lists this clonotype with a few counts. The chain combines TRBV11-2 with TRBJ2-2; 10 nucleotides align to TRBD1. Trimming took 5 bases from V and 1 from J; bases not matched to a gene: 4. This CDR3 region has 16 residues. Per germline, CDR1 SGHAT and CDR2 FQNNGV. CDR3 DNA sequence: TGTGCCAGCAGCCCCTGGACAGGGGGGAACACCGGGGAGCTGTTTTTT. Protein: CASSPWTGGNTGELFF.

This clonotype turned up a few times. J is TRBJ2-3 and V is TRBV12-3 or TRBV12-4; TRBD2 matches at 10 bases. The CDR3 has 16 amino acids. With 7 bases clipped from V and 5 bases from J, the junction kept 12 bases outside the gene matches. For the CDR3, the DNA is TGTGCCAGCACATTAGGGGGGACTAGCGTCTTAGATACGCAGTATTTT. This sequence encodes CASTLGGTSVLDTQYF.

The gene calls are TRBV11-1 and TRBJ2-2, with 14 bases that match TRBD2. The CDR3 is made up of 21 amino acids. CDR1 is SGHAT and CDR2 is FQDESV in the germline V gene (reference sequence). J was trimmed by 5 bases and V by 0 bases; bases with no gene match: 14. For the CDR3, the DNA is TGTGCCAGCAGCTTAGCTCGGACTAGCGGGAGGAACTTTTTTCGAACCGGGGAGCTGTTTTTT. It encodes CASSLARTSGRNFFRTGELFF.

This clonotype has only a few counts. The chain uses TRBV5-1 and TRBJ2-1; no firm D call. V lost 5 bases to trimming and J lost 5 bases, with 14 bases between them. CDR1 and CDR2 (germline): SGHRS, YFSETQ. The CDR3 length is 14 residues. The CDR3 loop is CASRFRAANNEQFF. CDR3 nucleotides: TGCGCCAGCAGGTTCCGCGCGGCAAACAATGAGCAGTTCTTC.

This chain joins TRBV4-1 and TRBJ1-1, with D possibly matching TRBD1 (5 bases). The CDR3 sequence is 15 residues long. CDR1 and CDR2 (germline): MGHRA, YSYEKL. V gave up 3 bases and J gave up 0 bases, with 11 bases separating them. CDR3 sequence (DNA): TGCGCCAGCAGCCATGACAGCCGCATGAACACTGAAGCTTTCTTT. As protein: CASSHDSRMNTEAFF.

The rearrangement uses TRBV5-1 and TRBJ2-3; 9 nucleotides match TRBD2. The V gene's germline CDR1 is SGHRS and CDR2 YFSETQ. The CDR3 runs 15 residues. The V and J ends lost 4 bases and 4 bases, in that order; junction bases with no gene match: 7. The CDR3 spells CASSPQREVPDTQYF. The CDR3 nucleotides are TGCGCCAGCAGCCCCCAGCGGGAGGTCCCAGATACGCAGTATTTT.

This clonotype has more than one count but fewer than ten. The chain couples TRBV4-1 to TRBJ2-4, with TRBD1 matching over 7 bases. J was trimmed by 3 bases and V by 0 bases; bases with no gene match: 14. From germline, CDR1 is MGHRA and CDR2 YSYEKL. The CDR3 has 19 residues. For the CDR3, the DNA is TGCGCCAGCAGCCAAGATATCTGGGGAACAGGGGTCAACAAAAACATTCAGTACTTC. This translates into CASSQDIWGTGVNKNIQYF.

This clonotype occurred many times. The V call is TRBV29-1, the J call TRBJ2-7; 10 nucleotides agree with TRBD1. Trimming cost V 3 bases and J 5 bases; bases outside gene matches: 7. The germline CDR1 and CDR2 sequences are SQVTM and ANQGSEA. CDR3 size: 14 residues. CDR3 DNA sequence: TGCAGCGTTGACGCCGGGACAGGGGATCACGAGCAGTACTTC. This encodes CSVDAGTGDHEQYF.

This clonotype is a singleton in its sample. This chain connects TRBV19 to TRBJ1-2, with D hard to call. Trimming removed 0 bases from V and 4 bases from J, with 12 bases in between. The CDR3 contains 15 residues. Looked up from germline, CDR1 is LNHDA and CDR2 is SQIVND (reference sequence). CDR3 DNA sequence: TGTGCCAGTAGTATAGACCCGACAAATATCTATGGCTACACCTTC. Amino acids: CASSIDPTNIYGYTF. The full variable domain, in which reference TRBV19 and TRBJ1-2 provide the parts outside the CDR3, is DGGITQSPKYLFRKEGQNVTLSCEQNLNHDAMYWYRQDPGQGLRLIYYSQIVNDFQKGDIAEGYSVSREKKESFPLTVTSAQKNPTAFYLCASSIDPTNIYGYTFGSGTRLTVV.

The V call is TRBV28, the J call TRBJ1-2; no reliable D call. Trimming took off 8 bases at V and 3 bases at J, with 13 bases between the two ends. Germline V gene sequence: CDR1 MDHEN, CDR2 SYDVKM. CDR3 length: 13 amino acids. The CDR3 DNA reads TGTGCCAGCTCGGCGCAGGACTACTATGGCTACACCTTC. As protein: CASSAQDYYGYTF.

V is TRBV5-1 and J is TRBJ2-4; either TRBD1 or TRBD2 may supply D (5 bases each). This CDR3 region has 14 residues. V lost 7 bases and J lost 0, with 11 bases in between. CDR1 SGHRS and CDR2 YFSETQ come from the germline V gene. CDR3 in DNA: TGCGCCAGCTCTGCCGGGACAGCCAAAAACATTCAGTACTTC. Translated: CASSAGTAKNIQYF.